The rows below give T cell receptor beta chains drawn from one sample of a study of spatial heterogeneity in lung cancer. TCRdb passed the 5' RACE reads through MiXCR, listing each CDR3 protein once. The sample lists about 9,800 distinct CDR3 sequences, about 6% occurring once. The material was lung tumor tissue, obtained at surgery. The receptors stem from a male donor with early-stage non-small cell lung cancer. Each CDR3 is given with its conserved first and last residue. D genes are given only for firm matches. Size tells how often a clone was seen, or its class if it is expanded.

d_call: .
clone_size: many
v_call: TRBV4-1
j_call: TRBJ1-3
cdr3_nt: TGCGCCAGCAGCCAGGGAGGGGGGGCATCTGGAAACACCATATATTTT
cdr3_aa: CASSQGGGASGNTIYF

d_call: .
clone_size: many
v_call: TRBV27
j_call: TRBJ1-2
cdr3_nt: TGTGCCAGCAGTTTAACAGGGAACGGGTACGGCTACACCTTC
cdr3_aa: CASSLTGNGYGYTF

d_call: .
clone_size: many
v_call: TRBV9
j_call: TRBJ2-6
cdr3_nt: TGTGCCAGCAGCGTCCCCAACGGGGGAAGCTCTGGGGCCAACGTCCTGACTTTC
cdr3_aa: CASSVPNGGSSGANVLTF

d_call: TRBD1
clone_size: many
v_call: TRBV7-6
j_call: TRBJ2-5
cdr3_nt: TGTGCCAGCAGCTTAACGGGACAGGGCACTCAAGAGACCCAGTACTTC
cdr3_aa: CASSLTGQGTQETQYF

d_call: TRBD2
clone_size: few
v_call: TRBV11-2
j_call: TRBJ2-7
cdr3_nt: TGTGCCAGCAGCTCCAAATCTAGCGGGAGGGCCCACGAGCAGTACTTC
cdr3_aa: CASSSKSSGRAHEQYF

d_call: TRBD2
clone_size: medium-sized
v_call: TRBV20-1
j_call: TRBJ2-1
cdr3_nt: TGCAGTGCTAGAACTAGCGGTCGGTCCTACAATGAGCAGTTCTTC
cdr3_aa: CSARTSGRSYNEQFF

d_call: .
clone_size: many
v_call: TRBV27
j_call: TRBJ1-1
cdr3_nt: TGTGCCAGCAGTGGGCCGATGAACACTGAAGCTTTCTTT
cdr3_aa: CASSGPMNTEAFF

d_call: TRBD2
clone_size: many
v_call: TRBV2
j_call: TRBJ2-1
cdr3_nt: TGTGCCAGCAGCGGGGGACTAGCATACAATGAGCAGTTCTTC
cdr3_aa: CASSGGLAYNEQFF

d_call: .
clone_size: medium-sized
v_call: TRBV7-7
j_call: TRBJ1-5
cdr3_nt: TGTGCTAGCAGCCCCTTAGTGGCTGGCTTGGACGGGAGCAATCAGCCCCAGCATTTT
cdr3_aa: CASSPLVAGLDGSNQPQHF

d_call: TRBD1
clone_size: medium-sized
v_call: TRBV11-1
j_call: TRBJ1-3
cdr3_nt: TGTGCCAGCAGCCCAGGGGGGAGTTCATCTGGAAACACCATATATTTT
cdr3_aa: CASSPGGSSSGNTIYF